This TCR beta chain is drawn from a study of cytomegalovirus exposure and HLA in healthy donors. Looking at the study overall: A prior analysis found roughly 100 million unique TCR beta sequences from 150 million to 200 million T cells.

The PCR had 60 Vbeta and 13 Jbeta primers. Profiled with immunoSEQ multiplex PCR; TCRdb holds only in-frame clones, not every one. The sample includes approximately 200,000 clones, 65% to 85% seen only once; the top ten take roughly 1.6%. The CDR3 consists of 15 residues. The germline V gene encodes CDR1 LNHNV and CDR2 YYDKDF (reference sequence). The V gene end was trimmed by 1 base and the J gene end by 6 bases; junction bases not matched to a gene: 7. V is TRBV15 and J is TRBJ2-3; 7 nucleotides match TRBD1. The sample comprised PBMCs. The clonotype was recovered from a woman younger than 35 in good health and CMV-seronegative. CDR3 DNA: TGTGCCACCAGCAGAGTCAGGGGGTCGGTGGATACGCAGTATTTT. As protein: CATSRVRGSVDTQYF.